The 16 T cell receptor beta chains presented below share a single source sample, sequenced in a study of OX40 agonist ivuxolimab in advanced cancers. The library was obtained by the immunoSEQ multiplex PCR assay. TCRdb holds this immuneACCESS table with in-frame rearrangements only. Some clones are missing; in checked studies, unresolved V genes explain under half, and the rest has no known cause. Present in this sample are fewer than 85,000 clones, roughly 80% of which were seen just once. The ten largest clones add up to 1.5% to 2% of the sample. The input for sequencing was CD4+ or CD8+ T cells sorted from blood, taken in a trial of the OX40 agonist ivuxolimab. All receptors come from an adult with an advanced solid tumor such as melanoma, head and neck, liver or kidney cancer.

The chain carries TRBV7-2 and TRBJ2-3; TRBD2 is a possible D gene (6 bases). This CDR3 is 15 amino acids long. From germline, CDR1 is SGHTA and CDR2 FQGNSA. The V and J ends lost 3 bases and 4 bases respectively, with 14 bases between them. The CDR3, as DNA: TGTGCCAGCAGCTTCCTCGGGAGTATTGCAGATACGCAGTATTTT. Translating it yields CASSFLGSIADTQYF.

This clone was counted once. This chain joins TRBV7-9 and TRBJ2-1; 12 positions agree with TRBD2. With 1 base clipped from V and 4 bases from J, the junction kept 11 bases outside the gene matches. Germline V gene data show CDR1 as SEHNR and CDR2 as FQNEAQ (reference sequence). The CDR3 runs 19 residues. The CDR3 bases are TGTGCCAGCAGCTTAGGTGCGCCTAGCGGGGGGGCCGGTTACAATGAGCAGTTCTTC. It translates to CASSLGAPSGGAGYNEQFF.

In this sample, this clone turned up a few times. V is TRBV14 and J is TRBJ2-1; D possibly corresponds to TRBD1 (5 bases). The CDR3 totals 16 residues. Trimming took 6 bases from V and 7 from J, leaving 22 bases between them. Germline loops: CDR1 SGHDN, CDR2 FVKESK. The chain's CDR3 is CASSAFQGSFRNEQFF. In nucleotides, the CDR3 is TGTGCCAGCAGTGCTTTCCAGGGTAGCTTTCGTAATGAGCAGTTCTTC.

V usage is TRBV11-3 and J usage is TRBJ1-2, with a tentative D call TRBD1 (5 bases). The V gene's germline CDR1 is SGHNT and CDR2 YENEEA. The CDR3 length is 13 residues. Trimming took off 3 bases at V and 2 bases at J, with 7 bases between the two ends. The CDR3 protein is CASSFDRNYGYTF. The CDR3 nucleotides read TGTGCCAGCAGCTTCGACAGAAACTATGGCTACACCTTC.

This clone appeared a few times. V usage is TRBV2 and J usage is TRBJ2-1; D is tentatively TRBD1 or TRBD2 (5 bases each). V shed 6 bases and J shed 10 bases, with 13 bases lying between them. The germline V gene encodes CDR1 SNHLY and CDR2 FYNNEI. The CDR3 is 12 amino acids. The CDR3: CASRGPKIEQFF. CDR3 sequence (DNA): TGTGCCAGCAGGGGACCTAAAATCGAGCAGTTCTTC.

This clone was counted once. CDR3 sequence: CASSWDPVSHEQYF. Written as DNA, the CDR3 is TGTGCCAGCAGTTGGGACCCGGTGAGCCACGAGCAGTACTTC. The V and J genes are TRBV28 and TRBJ2-7; D may correspond to TRBD1 or TRBD2 (5 bases each). Trimming removed 4 bases at V and 5 bases at J, with 15 bases between. This CDR3 spans 14 amino acids. Germline V gene data show CDR1 as MDHEN and CDR2 as SYDVKM.

The chain carries TRBV11-3 and TRBJ2-1, with D hard to call. V was pared by 5 bases and J by 9 bases, with 14 bases between. In germline, CDR1 is SGHNT, CDR2 YENEEA. CDR3 size: 13 residues. For the CDR3, the DNA is TGTGCCAGCAGCGAGCTAGGCCCAGGTGAGCAGTTCTTC. Protein product: CASSELGPGEQFF. The variable domain in full, completed from reference TRBV11-3 and TRBJ2-1, reads EAGVVQSPRYKIIEKKQPVAFWCNPISGHNTLYWYLQNLGQGPELLIRYENEEAVDDSQLPKDRFSAERLKGVDSTLKIQPAELGDSAVYLCASSELGPGEQFFGPGTRLTVL.

The chain couples TRBV5-4 to TRBJ2-5, with D possibly matching TRBD2 (6 bases). In germline, CDR1 is SGHNT, CDR2 YYREEE (reference sequence). The CDR3 loop spans 14 amino acids. V was cut by 4 bases and J by 4 bases, with 14 bases left in between. CDR3 sequence reads: CASSTPPGGETQYF. The CDR3 DNA reads as TGTGCCAGCAGCACACCCCCCGGGGGAGAGACCCAGTACTTC.

The chain has TRBV5-1 and TRBJ2-1, with 11 nucleotides matching TRBD2. The CDR3 covers 15 residues. The J segment lost 5 bases and the V segment lost 4 bases, leaving 5 bases of the junction unmatched. Germline V gene sequence: CDR1 SGHRS, CDR2 YFSETQ. The CDR3 DNA is TGCGCCAGCAGCCAGGGACTAGCGGTAAACAATGAGCAGTTCTTC. It codes for CASSQGLAVNNEQFF.

This clone was seen once. The chain is built from TRBV5-1 and TRBJ2-7, with TRBD1 matching over 9 bases. This CDR3 is 15 amino acids long. Unmatched junction bases numbered 3, after V lost 0 bases and J lost 2 bases. Germline CDR1 is SGHRS and CDR2 is YFSETQ. CDR3 residues: CASSLATGGPYEQYF. CDR3 coding DNA: TGCGCCAGCAGCTTGGCGACAGGGGGTCCCTACGAGCAGTACTTC.

The chain has TRBV5-1 and TRBJ2-3; 9 nucleotides align to TRBD1. The CDR3 is 16 amino acids. Germline V CDR1 and CDR2: SGHRS, YFSETQ. Unmatched junction bases numbered 2, after V lost 0 bases and J lost 0 bases. CDR3 in DNA: TGCGCCAGCAGCTTGGGTGGGACAGGGAGCACAGATACGCAGTATTTT. As protein: CASSLGGTGSTDTQYF.

The chain carries TRBV6-6 and TRBJ2-7; 10 bases align to TRBD1. The CDR3 runs to 14 residues. Trimming took 4 bases from V and 4 from J; bases not matched to a gene: 4. The germline V gene has CDR1 MNHNY and CDR2 SVGAGI (reference sequence). The CDR3 loop is CASSSTGGGYEQYF. The CDR3 nucleotides are TGTGCCAGCAGTTCGACAGGGGGCGGGTACGAGCAGTACTTC.

V usage is TRBV19 and J usage is TRBJ2-5, with TRBD1 matching over 12 bases. This CDR3 region has 13 residues. The V gene's germline CDR1 is LNHDA and CDR2 SQIVND (reference sequence). V shed 8 bases, J shed 4 bases, and the junction held 2 bases outside the gene matches. The CDR3 bases are TGTGCCAGTGGGACAGGGGGCCGAGAGACCCAGTACTTC. This translates into CASGTGGRETQYF.

The rearrangement joins TRBV19 to TRBJ1-1; the match to TRBD1 covers 8 bases. With 1 base clipped from V and 13 bases from J, the junction kept 11 bases outside the gene matches. Germline CDR1 reads LNHDA; CDR2 reads SQIVND (reference sequence). CDR3 length equals 14 residues. The CDR3 is CASSIGGQARSVFF. DNA of the CDR3: TGTGCCAGTAGTATAGGGGGACAGGCACGGTCTGTTTTCTTT.

This clone has only a few counts. The chain joins TRBV5-4 to TRBJ2-7; D not certain. The ends were cut back, 4 bases at V and 6 bases at J, with 14 bases in the middle. The CDR3 runs to 13 residues. The germline V gene has CDR1 SGHNT and CDR2 YYREEE (reference sequence). CDR3 residues: CASSPDYWGEQYF. CDR3 nucleotides: TGTGCCAGCAGCCCCGATTACTGGGGCGAGCAGTACTTC.

The chain carries TRBV6-5 and TRBJ2-2; D remains unclear. CDR1 and CDR2 (germline): MNHEY, SVGAGI. Between the trimmed V and J ends, which lost 0 bases and 5 bases, there was a span of 13 bases. The CDR3 is made up of 16 amino acids. CDR3 nucleotide sequence: TGTGCCAGCAGTTACTCGTTACCTGAAGCTACCGGGGAGCTGTTTTTT. Amino acid sequence: CASSYSLPEATGELFF.